One sample yielded the 16 T cell receptor beta chains listed below, sequenced in a study of human thymus T cells. The table came from immunoSEQ multiplex PCR; TCRdb's copy has only in-frame clones and leaves some out. The sample shows more than 70,000 clones, around 96% of them seen only once. Resections from corrective heart surgery provided thymus tissue. The specimen sequenced was thymus tissue. The origin of the receptors is a boy less than two years old with a congenital heart defect but otherwise immunologically healthy.

The chain combines TRBV2 with TRBJ1-4; the D gene is possibly TRBD1 (5 bases). The CDR3 length is 16 residues. Germline V gene sequence: CDR1 SNHLY, CDR2 FYNNEI. The germline V and J ends were trimmed by 2 bases and 0 bases, with 10 bases remaining between them. The CDR3 here is CASSEFPTATNEKLFF. For the CDR3, the DNA is TGTGCCAGCAGTGAATTTCCGACAGCAACTAATGAAAAACTGTTTTTT.

CDR3 region: CASSLDGAGMRTSTDTQYF. Here the CDR3 DNA reads TGTGCCAGCAGCTTGGACGGTGCGGGGATGCGAACTAGCACAGATACGCAGTATTTT. The V call is TRBV5-4, the J call TRBJ2-3, with a weak D call TRBD2 (6 bases). The CDR3 length is 19 residues. CDR1 is SGHNT and CDR2 is YYREEE in the germline V gene (reference sequence). V lost 0 bases to trimming and J lost 0 bases, with 20 bases between them.

The chain recombines TRBV6-5 with TRBJ1-1; tentative D call: TRBD1 (5 bases). Germline loops: CDR1 MNHEY, CDR2 SVGAGI. The CDR3 loop spans 14 amino acids. The ends were cut back, 2 bases at V and 1 base at J, with 8 bases in the middle. DNA for the CDR3: TGTGCCAGCAGTTACGGTACAGGGAACACTGAAGCTTTCTTT. This encodes CASSYGTGNTEAFF.

The J gene is TRBJ1-2, the V gene TRBV5-4, with a possible D match to TRBD1 (6 bases). V lost 0 bases and J lost 7, with 10 bases in between. This CDR3 has 13 residues. CDR1 is SGHNT and CDR2 is YYREEE in the germline V gene (reference sequence). The CDR3 here is CASSLVAGAGYTF. In DNA form, the CDR3 reads TGTGCCAGCAGCTTGGTGGCAGGGGCTGGCTACACCTTC.

This chain links TRBV7-2 with TRBJ2-7, with 8 bases aligning to TRBD2. V was pared by 4 bases and J by 4 bases, with 9 bases of the junction left unmatched. Germline CDR1 SGHTA, CDR2 FQGNSA. This CDR3 is 15 amino acids long. CDR3 in amino acids: CASSSRTSPSYEQYF. The CDR3 DNA reads as TGTGCCAGCAGCTCAAGGACTAGCCCCTCTTACGAGCAGTACTTC.

The chain has TRBV21-1 and TRBJ1-2. TRBV21-1 is a recognized pseudogene. The CDR3 contains 13 residues. CDR3 loop: CASNEGLKDGYTF. The CDR3 DNA reads TGTGCCAGCAACGAAGGGTTGAAGGATGGCTACACCTTC.

This CDR3 is CASSKSGRGPILRSIQYF. CDR3 bases: TGTGCCAGCAGCAAAAGCGGCAGGGGGCCCATTTTAAGGAGCATTCAGTACTTC. This chain links TRBV21-1 with TRBJ2-4; the table's D call, TRBD1, has no DNA check behind it. TRBV21-1 is tagged as a pseudogene. The CDR3 contains 18 residues.

The chain joins TRBV28 to TRBJ2-7; perhaps TRBD1 as D (5 bases). V lost 2 bases and J lost 9, with 11 bases in between. Germline V gene lookup returns CDR1 MDHEN and CDR2 SYDVKM. The CDR3 totals 12 residues. CDR3 region: CASSLPLQGQYF. CDR3 nucleotides: TGTGCCAGCAGTTTACCTCTCCAGGGGCAGTACTTC.

The genes are TRBV12-5 and TRBJ2-5, with D possibly matching TRBD1 (6 bases). V dropped 1 base and J dropped 4 bases, with 13 bases sitting between them. CDR3 length: 15 residues. Germline CDR1 and CDR2: LGHNT and FRNRAP. CDR3 nucleotide sequence: TGTGCTAGTGGTTTGGGACGCACAGGGAGAGAGACCCAGTACTTC. Amino acids: CASGLGRTGRETQYF.

The genes are TRBV29-1 and TRBJ2-7; D is possibly TRBD1 (6 bases). V lost 6 bases, J lost 4 bases, and 13 bases lay in between. This CDR3 is 12 amino acids long. Germline V gene lookup returns CDR1 SQVTM and CDR2 ANQGSEA. The CDR3 loop is CSVLGTLYEQYF. In DNA form, the CDR3 reads TGCAGCGTCCTCGGGACACTTTACGAGCAGTACTTC.

The V gene is TRBV19, the J gene TRBJ2-3; 7 nucleotides match TRBD2. The V gene end was trimmed by 1 base and the J gene end by 2 bases; junction bases not matched to a gene: 12. Germline-derived CDR1 and CDR2 are LNHDA and SQIVND (reference sequence). The CDR3 spans 18 residues. The CDR3: CASSIAASGKPATDTQYF. Written as DNA, the CDR3 is TGTGCCAGTAGTATAGCGGCTAGCGGCAAACCCGCCACAGATACGCAGTATTTT.

V usage is TRBV5-1 and J usage is TRBJ2-7; D perhaps matches TRBD1 (7 bases). The germline V gene encodes CDR1 SGHRS and CDR2 YFSETQ. This CDR3 region has 14 residues. With 3 bases removed from V and 1 base from J, the gap between germline ends came to 11 bases. CDR3 residues: CASSSRGVSYEQYF. In nucleotides, the CDR3 is TGCGCCAGCAGCTCCAGGGGGGTGTCCTACGAGCAGTACTTC.

This chain uses TRBV7-9 with TRBJ1-1; TRBD1 might be the D (5 bases). This CDR3 has 12 amino acids. Trimming pared 5 bases from V and 8 bases from J, leaving 12 bases between. Germline V lookup: CDR1 SEHNR, CDR2 FQNEAQ (reference sequence). The CDR3 region is CASSPSWGEAFF. CDR3 bases: TGTGCCAGCAGCCCATCGTGGGGGGAAGCTTTCTTT.

In its sample, this clone was seen once. This chain links TRBV9 with TRBJ2-1; perhaps TRBD2 as D (6 bases). V was clipped by 2 bases and J by 1 base, with 10 bases between them. This CDR3 contains 15 residues. Germline V gene lookup returns CDR1 SGDLS and CDR2 YYNGEE. The chain's CDR3 is CASSVYGTSYNEQFF. The CDR3 DNA is TGTGCCAGCAGCGTCTATGGGACTTCCTACAATGAGCAGTTCTTC.

The chain joins TRBV7-4 to TRBJ2-1, with a possible D match to TRBD2 (6 bases). The V and J ends lost 2 bases and 3 bases respectively, with 20 bases between them. The germline V gene has CDR1 SGHVT and CDR2 SQSDAQ. This CDR3 spans 18 amino acids. The CDR3 DNA follows: TGTGCCAGCAGCTTATTGATCTCGCGGGACCGGAACTACAATGAGCAGTTCTTC. Translation: CASSLLISRDRNYNEQFF.

The rearrangement uses TRBV4-3 and TRBJ1-1, with 7 bases fitting TRBD1. This CDR3 is built from 14 residues. Germline V lookup: CDR1 LGHNA, CDR2 YSLEER. The trim removed 0 bases at V and 4 bases at J, leaving 2 bases unmatched. CDR3: CASSQEDRRTEAFF. The CDR3 bases are TGCGCCAGCAGCCAAGAGGACAGGCGCACTGAAGCTTTCTTT.